The sample holds many counts of the clone carrying this T cell receptor beta chain. Its antigen is unidentified. The V and J ends lost 3 bases and 5 bases respectively, with 14 bases between them. Looked up from germline, CDR1 is SNHLY and CDR2 is FYNNEI. The CDR3 consists of 14 residues. There were TCR beta CDR3 regions amplified from RNA transcripts. HTBI primers were employed in a first-round RT-PCR of the TCR CDR3. One entry per CDR3 protein results from TCRdb running MiXCR on the multiplex PCR reads. This table has approximately 530,000 distinct CDR3 sequences, 16% appearing once. The data are from a study of T cells in Graves' hyperthyroidism and ophthalmopathy. Across the whole study: The blood sample was taken at first diagnosis, before treatment began.

Study observations and caveats: Among clonotypes expanded in thyroid above 0.001, most were also found in blood.

Hyperthyroidism, newly diagnosed and lasting under 2 months, affected patients aged 18 to 65. Diagnosis relied on clinical symptoms, serum thyroxine and TRAb, thyroid ultrasound and orbital computed tomography. The sequencing sample was made of blood. This rearrangement joins TRBV2 to TRBJ2-7, with D maybe TRBD2 (6 bases). The sequence was collected from a woman between 18 and 30 years old with Graves' hyperthyroidism. CDR3 region: CASSDAGRMNEQYF. The CDR3 DNA sequence: TGTGCCAGCAGTGACGCGGGGCGAATGAACGAGCAGTACTTC.